The clone carrying this TCR beta chain was counted many times. What it recognizes is unknown. The data derive from a study of T cells in Graves' hyperthyroidism and ophthalmopathy. General observations from the study: Blood samples included most of the expanded thyroid clonotypes exceeding 0.001.

Inclusion characteristics of ophthalmopathy patients comprised a Clinical Activity Score of at least 3, a NOSPECS grade of at least 4, and duration under 3 months. TCR beta CDR3 region amplification was performed from RNA transcripts. A first-round RT-PCR of the TCR CDR3 used the HTBI primer set. TCRdb reanalysed the multiplex PCR reads using MiXCR and keeps one entry per CDR3 protein. This table holds about 530,000 distinct CDR3 sequences, about a sixth found once. Germline V CDR1 and CDR2: SNHLY, FYNNEI. Trimming took 4 bases from V and 1 from J; bases not matched to a gene: 12. The CDR3 sequence is 18 residues long.

This TCR came from a woman in her late teens or twenties with Graves' ophthalmopathy. This chain joins TRBV2 and TRBJ2-1, with 8 bases identical to TRBD2. The sequenced sample was blood. For the CDR3, the DNA is TGTGCCAGCAGTGGGGGTTCCCGGGGGGGAATGTCCTACAATGAGCAGTTCTTC. Protein sequence: CASSGGSRGGMSYNEQFF.